This TCR beta chain was retrieved from a study of blood T cells in healthy people across ages. For the second PCR, which ran for about 7 to 11 cycles, a sample-barcoded 5' primer and a J-beta primer mix were used. From the 5' RACE reads, TCRdb called clonotypes with MiXCR, one entry per CDR3 protein. The table records 1.5 million to 1.9 million distinct CDR3 sequences, roughly 43% of them present only once. Regarding this clonotype: Its antigen remains unidentified.

Study observations and caveats: Strong correlation existed between TCR beta diversity and naive T cell percentage. Naive and antigen-experienced cells were not separated, limiting conclusive comparison. Among T cells, TCR beta diversity per million cells dropped roughly linearly as age rose.

Russia was home to the donors, healthy Caucasian individuals aged 6 to 90. This TCR derives from a woman aged 18-29 years in good health. The sequenced material came from blood.

The CDR3 nucleotides read TGTGCCACCAGCAGCACCTCGGGACTCGTCTACAATGAGCAGTTCTTC. Its protein is CATSSTSGLVYNEQFF. The J gene is TRBJ2-1, the V gene TRBV15, with a tentative D call TRBD2 (6 bases). Germline CDR1 and CDR2: LNHNV and YYDKDF (reference sequence). The CDR3 length is 16 residues. V was trimmed by 3 bases and J by 3 bases, leaving 15 bases between them.